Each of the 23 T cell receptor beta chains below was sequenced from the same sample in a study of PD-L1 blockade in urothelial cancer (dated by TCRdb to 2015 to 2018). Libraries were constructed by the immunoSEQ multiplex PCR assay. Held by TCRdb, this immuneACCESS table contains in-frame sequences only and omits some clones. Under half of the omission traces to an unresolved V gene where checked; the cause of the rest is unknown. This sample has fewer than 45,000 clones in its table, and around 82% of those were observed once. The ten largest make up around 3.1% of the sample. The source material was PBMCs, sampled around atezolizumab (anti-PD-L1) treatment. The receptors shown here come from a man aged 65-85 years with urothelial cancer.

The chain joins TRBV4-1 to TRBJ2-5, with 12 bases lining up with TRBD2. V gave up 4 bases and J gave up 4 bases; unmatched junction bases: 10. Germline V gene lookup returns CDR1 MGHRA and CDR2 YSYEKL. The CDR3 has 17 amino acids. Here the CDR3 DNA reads TGCGCCAGCAGCCCTCGGCTAGCGGGAGGGAGCCGAGAGACCCAGTACTTC. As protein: CASSPRLAGGSRETQYF.

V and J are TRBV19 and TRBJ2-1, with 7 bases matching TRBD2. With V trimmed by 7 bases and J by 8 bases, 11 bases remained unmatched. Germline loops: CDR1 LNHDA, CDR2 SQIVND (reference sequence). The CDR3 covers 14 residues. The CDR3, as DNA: TGTGCCAGTACCCTAAGGGAGGGGCGGGATGAGCAGTTCTTC. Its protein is CASTLREGRDEQFF. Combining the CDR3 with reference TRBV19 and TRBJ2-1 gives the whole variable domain DGGITQSPKYLFRKEGQNVTLSCEQNLNHDAMYWYRQDPGQGLRLIYYSQIVNDFQKGDIAEGYSVSREKKESFPLTVTSAQKNPTAFYLCASTLREGRDEQFFGPGTRLTVL.

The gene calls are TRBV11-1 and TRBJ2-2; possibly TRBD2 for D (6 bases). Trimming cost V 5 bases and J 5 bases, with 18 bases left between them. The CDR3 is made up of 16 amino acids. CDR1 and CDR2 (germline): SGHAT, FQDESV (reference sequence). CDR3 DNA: TGTGCCAGCAGCGTACGCCGGGACTTTCTTACCGGGGAGCTGTTTTTT. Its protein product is CASSVRRDFLTGELFF.

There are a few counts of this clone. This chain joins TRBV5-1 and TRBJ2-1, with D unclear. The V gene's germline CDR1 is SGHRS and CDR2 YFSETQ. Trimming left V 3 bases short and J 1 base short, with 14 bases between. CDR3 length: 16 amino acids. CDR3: CASSSNPGKSYNEQFF. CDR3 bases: TGCGCCAGCAGCTCTAACCCAGGTAAATCCTACAATGAGCAGTTCTTC.

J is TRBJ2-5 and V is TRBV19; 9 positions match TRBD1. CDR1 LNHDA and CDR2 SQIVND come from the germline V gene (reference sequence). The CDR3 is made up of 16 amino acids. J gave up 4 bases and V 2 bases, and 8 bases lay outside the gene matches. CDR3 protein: CASSISAQGAGETQYF. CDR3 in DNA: TGTGCCAGTAGTATATCGGCACAGGGGGCTGGAGAGACCCAGTACTTC.

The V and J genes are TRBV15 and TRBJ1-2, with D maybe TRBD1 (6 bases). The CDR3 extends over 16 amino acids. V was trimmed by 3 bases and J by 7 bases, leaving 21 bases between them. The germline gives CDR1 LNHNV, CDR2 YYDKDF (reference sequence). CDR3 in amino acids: CATSRRGFGGFGGYTF. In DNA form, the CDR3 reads TGTGCCACCAGCAGGAGGGGGTTTGGGGGCTTTGGTGGCTACACCTTC.

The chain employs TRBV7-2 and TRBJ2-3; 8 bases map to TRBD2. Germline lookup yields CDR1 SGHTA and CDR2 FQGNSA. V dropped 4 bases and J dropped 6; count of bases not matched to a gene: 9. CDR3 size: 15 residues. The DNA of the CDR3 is TGTGCCAGCAGCTCGCAAGCGGGAGTGAGCGATACGCAGTATTTT. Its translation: CASSSQAGVSDTQYF.

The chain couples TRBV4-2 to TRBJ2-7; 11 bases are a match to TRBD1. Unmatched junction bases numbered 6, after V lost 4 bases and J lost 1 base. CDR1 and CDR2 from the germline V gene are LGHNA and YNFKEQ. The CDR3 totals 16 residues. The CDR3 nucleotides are TGTGCCAGCAGCCGACTCGGGGACAGGGGGTCCTACGAGCAGTACTTC. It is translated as CASSRLGDRGSYEQYF.

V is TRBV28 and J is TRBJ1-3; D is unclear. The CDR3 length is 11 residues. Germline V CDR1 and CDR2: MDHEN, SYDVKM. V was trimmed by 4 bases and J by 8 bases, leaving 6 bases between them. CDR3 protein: CASSSEDTIYF. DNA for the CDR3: TGTGCCAGCAGTTCGGAGGACACCATATATTTT.

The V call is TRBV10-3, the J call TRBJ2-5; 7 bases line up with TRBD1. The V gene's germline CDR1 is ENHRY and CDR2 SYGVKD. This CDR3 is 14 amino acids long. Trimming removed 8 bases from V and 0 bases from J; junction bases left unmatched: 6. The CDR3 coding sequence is TGTGCCATCGGAAAACAGGGGAACCAAGAGACCCAGTACTTC. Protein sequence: CAIGKQGNQETQYF.

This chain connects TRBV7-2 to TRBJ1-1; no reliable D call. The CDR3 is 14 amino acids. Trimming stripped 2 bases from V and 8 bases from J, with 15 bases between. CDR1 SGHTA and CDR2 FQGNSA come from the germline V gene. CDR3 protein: CASSLRLGTPEAFF. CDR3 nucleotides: TGTGCCAGCAGCTTAAGGCTGGGCACACCCGAAGCTTTCTTT.

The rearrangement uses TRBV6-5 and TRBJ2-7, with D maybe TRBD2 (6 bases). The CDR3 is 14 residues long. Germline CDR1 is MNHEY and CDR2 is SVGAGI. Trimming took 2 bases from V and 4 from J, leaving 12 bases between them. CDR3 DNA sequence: TGTGCCAGCAGTTACGCGCGGGGTACATACGAGCAGTACTTC. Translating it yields CASSYARGTYEQYF.

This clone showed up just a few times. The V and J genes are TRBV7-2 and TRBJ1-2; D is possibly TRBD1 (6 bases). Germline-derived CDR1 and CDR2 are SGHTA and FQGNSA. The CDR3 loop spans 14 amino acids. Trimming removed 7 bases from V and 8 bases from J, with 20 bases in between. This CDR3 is CASTPGGRTRGYTF. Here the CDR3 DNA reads TGTGCCAGCACCCCCGGGGGGCGCACGAGGGGCTACACCTTC.

The CDR3 sequence: CASRNGLAGVETQYF. The CDR3 DNA sequence: TGTGCCAGCAGAAACGGACTAGCGGGAGTTGAGACCCAGTACTTC. This sequence joins TRBV6-1 and TRBJ2-5, with 13 positions matching TRBD2. V lost 6 bases to trimming and J lost 5 bases; unmatched junction nucleotides: 6. The CDR3 extends over 15 amino acids. The germline V gene has CDR1 MNHNS and CDR2 SASEGT.

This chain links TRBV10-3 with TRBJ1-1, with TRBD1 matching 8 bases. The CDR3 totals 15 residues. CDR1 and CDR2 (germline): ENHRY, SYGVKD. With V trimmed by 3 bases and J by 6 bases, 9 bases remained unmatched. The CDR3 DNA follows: TGTGCCATCAGTGACTACGGGACAGGTAGTGCTGAAGCTTTCTTT. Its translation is CAISDYGTGSAEAFF.

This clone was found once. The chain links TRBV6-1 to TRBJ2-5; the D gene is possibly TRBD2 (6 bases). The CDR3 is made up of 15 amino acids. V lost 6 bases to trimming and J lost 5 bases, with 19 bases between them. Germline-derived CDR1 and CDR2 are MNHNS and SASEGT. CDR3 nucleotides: TGTGCCAGCAGCCTTCACGGACCTCGGGGGGAGACCCAGTACTTC. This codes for CASSLHGPRGETQYF.

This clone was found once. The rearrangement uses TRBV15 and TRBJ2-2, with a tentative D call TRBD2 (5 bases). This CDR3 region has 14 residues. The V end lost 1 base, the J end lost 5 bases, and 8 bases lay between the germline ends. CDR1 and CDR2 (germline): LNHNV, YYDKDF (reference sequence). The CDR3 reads CATSRVGGTGELFF. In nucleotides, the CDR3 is TGTGCCACCAGCAGAGTTGGCGGGACCGGGGAGCTGTTTTTT.

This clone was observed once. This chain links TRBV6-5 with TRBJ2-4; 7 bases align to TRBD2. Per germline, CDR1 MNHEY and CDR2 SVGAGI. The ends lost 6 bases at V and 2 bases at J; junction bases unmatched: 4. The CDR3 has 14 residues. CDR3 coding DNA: TGTGCCAGCAGGCCGGGGGGAACCAAAAACATTCAGTACTTC. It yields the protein CASRPGGTKNIQYF.

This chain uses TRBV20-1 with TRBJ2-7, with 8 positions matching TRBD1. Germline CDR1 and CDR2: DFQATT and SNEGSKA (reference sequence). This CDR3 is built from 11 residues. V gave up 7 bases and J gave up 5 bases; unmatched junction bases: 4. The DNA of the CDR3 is TGCAGTGGGACAGGGAGTCACGAGCAGTACTTC. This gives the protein CSGTGSHEQYF.

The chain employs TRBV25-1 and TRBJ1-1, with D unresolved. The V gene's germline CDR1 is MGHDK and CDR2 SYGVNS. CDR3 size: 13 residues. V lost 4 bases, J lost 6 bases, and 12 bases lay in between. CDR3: CASSGSPGAEAFF. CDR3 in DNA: TGTGCCAGCAGTGGGTCCCCGGGAGCTGAAGCTTTCTTT.

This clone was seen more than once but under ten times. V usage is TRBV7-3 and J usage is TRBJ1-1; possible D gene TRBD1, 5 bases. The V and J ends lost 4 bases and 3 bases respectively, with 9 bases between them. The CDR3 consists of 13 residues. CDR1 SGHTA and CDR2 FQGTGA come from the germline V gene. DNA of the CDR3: TGTGCCAGCAGCTCCAGGGCTGACACTGAAGCTTTCTTT. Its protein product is CASSSRADTEAFF.

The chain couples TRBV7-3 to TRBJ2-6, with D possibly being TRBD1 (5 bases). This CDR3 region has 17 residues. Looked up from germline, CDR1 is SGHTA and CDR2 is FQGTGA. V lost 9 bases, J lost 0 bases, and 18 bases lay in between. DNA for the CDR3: TGTGCCAGTTCTTTAAGGGGCGCTAGCTCTGGGGCCAACGTCCTGACTTTC. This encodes CASSLRGASSGANVLTF.

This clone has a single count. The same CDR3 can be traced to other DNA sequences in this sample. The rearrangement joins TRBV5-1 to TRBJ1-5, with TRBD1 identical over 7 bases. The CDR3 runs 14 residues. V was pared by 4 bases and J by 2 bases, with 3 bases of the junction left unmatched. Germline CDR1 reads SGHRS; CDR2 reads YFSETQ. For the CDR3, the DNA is TGCGCCAGCAGCCCCGGACAGGGCAATCAGCCCCAGCATTTT. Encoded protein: CASSPGQGNQPQHF.